This T cell receptor (beta chain) derives from a study of PD-L1 blockade in urothelial cancer. Study background: Prior chemotherapy regimens per patient numbered 0 to 3. The analyses of blood took place 3 weeks (second dose) and 6 weeks after treatment start. Blood samples contained a median about 130,000 T cells.

The V segment lost 5 bases and the J segment 2 bases; nucleotides outside the gene matches: 8. Germline V gene sequence: CDR1 SGHTA, CDR2 FQGNSA. The CDR3 spans 15 residues. Time point: pretreatment peripheral blood. TCRdb keeps only in-frame clones here, not all; method: immunoSEQ multiplex PCR. This sample yields over 75,000 clones, of which more than 70% are seen a single time; 13% to 15% belongs to the top ten. The sequencing used PBMCs, collected around atezolizumab (anti-PD-L1) treatment. This TCR was sampled from a man aged 55 to 70 with urothelial cancer. V gene TRBV7-2 combines with J gene TRBJ1-2; TRBD1 agrees at 7 bases. The CDR3, as DNA: TGTGCCAGCAGCCGAACAGGGGCGACAAACTATGGCTACACCTTC. Protein: CASSRTGATNYGYTF.